Sequencing of this T cell receptor (beta chain) was carried out in a study of T cells in Graves' hyperthyroidism and ophthalmopathy. V dropped 1 base and J dropped 8; count of bases not matched to a gene: 6. The CDR3 sequence is 15 residues long. The germline gives CDR1 SGHRS, CDR2 YFSETQ. Whole-study results and caveats: Most thyroid clonotypes expanded above 0.001 were also detected in blood.

A note on this clonotype: Its antigen is unidentified.

RNA transcripts were the template for amplifying TCR beta CDR3 regions. TCR CDR3 regions were first amplified by RT-PCR with HTBI primers. TCRdb itself ran the multiplex PCR reads through MiXCR, one entry per CDR3 protein. Of about 370,000 distinct CDR3 sequences in the sample, approximately 16% were seen once. This receptor was identified in a woman aged 55-69 years with Graves' ophthalmopathy. Sequenced: blood. The gene calls are TRBV5-1 and TRBJ2-1; 10 bases line up with TRBD2. The CDR3 nucleotides are TGCGCCAGCAGCTTGTCTAGCGGGAGTCGGGATGAGCAGTTCTTC. It encodes CASSLSSGSRDEQFF.